These T cell receptor beta chains were read from a single sample in a study of CD8+CD57+ T cells in acquired aplastic anemia. From the reads, TCRdb called clonotypes with MiXCR, one entry per CDR3 protein. The table records 120,000 or so distinct CDR3 sequences, about 43% of them present only once. The sequenced sample consisted of sorted CD4+, CD8+, or CD8+CD57+ T cells (not recorded which) from PBMCs. The receptors were gathered from a human donor with aplastic anemia. CDR3s include the opening cysteine and the closing phenylalanine or tryptophan. A D gene is named only where the DNA matches it firmly. Only part of the rows carry a size: once, few, many, or a class if the clone is expanded.

>TRBV12-3/TRBV12-4|NA|TRBJ2-7|many
TGTGCCAGCGCCCGTGGATCCTACGAGCAGTACTTC
CASARGSYEQYF
>TRBV29-1|TRBD1|TRBJ1-1|NA
TGCAGCGTTGAAGACCTAACACAGGGGAGTAACACTGAAGCTTTCTTT
CSVEDLTQGSNTEAFF
>TRBV28|NA|TRBJ2-5|many
TGTGCCAGCGCTTTGTCGCCGGGCCAAGAGACCCAGTACTTC
CASALSPGQETQYF
>TRBV7-2|NA|TRBJ2-7|many
TGTGCCAGCAGCTTAGGTAGAGGGCGTGAGCAGTACTTC
CASSLGRGREQYF
>TRBV12-3/TRBV12-4|NA|TRBJ2-7|many
TGTGCCAGCAGTTTGGGCAGGAGGATCTACGAGCAGTACTTC
CASSLGRRIYEQYF
>TRBV7-2|NA|TRBJ2-1|many
TGTGCCAGCAGCAGGGGCGGGCCCTACAATGAGCAGTTCTTC
CASSRGGPYNEQFF
>TRBV10-3|NA|TRBJ1-6|NA
TGTGCCATCAGGGGGGAAGGGGGTTCACCCCTCCACTTT
CAIRGEGGSPLHF
>TRBV19|NA|TRBJ1-4|once
TGTGCCAGTAGTATTCAACAGGGTGCAAATGAAAAACTGTTTTTT
CASSIQQGANEKLFF
>TRBV7-8|NA|TRBJ1-2|many
TGTGCCAGCAGCCCTCGCAGGCCCTGGGATGGCTACACCTTC
CASSPRRPWDGYTF
>TRBV2|NA|TRBJ2-7|once
TGTGCCAGCAGTGAACTGGAGGTGGGGGAGCAGTACTTC
CASSELEVGEQYF
>TRBV6-5|NA|TRBJ1-2|many
TGTGCCAGCAGTTCCTCCCATGGCTACACCTTC
CASSSSHGYTF
>TRBV9|TRBD2|TRBJ2-1|NA
TGTGCCAGCAGCGTAGTAGGAGCGGGGGGCCAACAATTAGAGCAGTTCTTC
CASSVVGAGGQQLEQFF
>TRBV19|NA|TRBJ2-3|few
TGTGCCAGTGTCCCAGACAGGAGCACAGATACGCAGTATTTT
CASVPDRSTDTQYF
>TRBV5-1|NA|TRBJ2-5|many
TGCGCCAGCAGCTTGGCGCCCGGTTTGGGAGAGACCCAGTACTTC
CASSLAPGLGETQYF
>TRBV29-1|TRBD2|TRBJ2-5|NA
TGCAGCGTAGTGAGCGGGGGGGCCGGGACCCAGTACTTC
CSVVSGGAGTQYF